These T cell receptor beta chains were read from a single sample in a study of OX40 agonist ivuxolimab in advanced cancers. Data came from immunoSEQ multiplex PCR; TCRdb stores just in-frame clones and leaves some out. Here the sample spans about 57,000 clones, about 80% being singletons. Sequenced material: CD4+ or CD8+ T cells sorted from blood, taken in a trial of the OX40 agonist ivuxolimab. These receptors were taken from an adult with an advanced solid tumor such as melanoma, head and neck, liver or kidney cancer. The conserved cysteine and the conserved F or W are not part of the CDR3 here.

V	J	CDR3
TRBV2	TRBJ2-7	ASTKMGDGYEQY
TRBV6-6	TRBJ2-2	ASTNPRVGTGELF
TRBV9	TRBJ1-2	ASSVGDTPDYGYT
TRBV30	TRBJ1-1	AWTRSTEAF
TRBV7-8	TRBJ2-3	ASSSRVRADTQY
TRBV7-3	TRBJ2-5	ASSLGLGETQY
TRBV9	TRBJ2-1	ASSVDVAGGYNEQF
TRBV9	TRBJ2-1	ASSVGPGFSTNNEQF
TRBV6-1	TRBJ1-1	ASSERAENTEAF
TRBV15	TRBJ2-7	ATTSRPYEQY
TRBV9	TRBJ2-2	ASSWDRGPGELF
TRBV5-1	TRBJ2-1	ASSLRAGIRNEQF
TRBV7-2	TRBJ1-5	ASSGTENQPQH
TRBV6-5	TRBJ2-1	ASSLGTGEQF
TRBV5-5	TRBJ1-4	ASRFGVSEEKLF
TRBV15	TRBJ2-7	ATSKDRDHRGEQY
TRBV7-3	TRBJ1-2	ASSPTGTGVYGYT
TRBV11-2	TRBJ1-5	ASSPGRRWQPQH
TRBV11-2	TRBJ2-3	ASSPTLAGGTGDTQY
TRBV27	TRBJ1-2	ASSLSLNHGYT